A selection of T cell receptor beta chains follows, all from one sample in a study of beta chain features in type 1 diabetes. Libraries were prepared by immunoSEQ multiplex PCR; TCRdb keeps only in-frame clonotypes and omits some of them. Counted here are hundreds of thousands of clones, about 12% occurring once; the ten biggest clones make up 0.017%. The sequencing input was naive CD4+ T cells from blood. These receptor sequences come from a man between 18 and 29 years old in good health. The CDR3 runs from the conserved cysteine through the conserved F or W. Each record gives: clone size, V gene, D gene, CDR3 length, J gene, CDR3 DNA, CDR3 protein. The D gene is left open where the match is weak. A clone size is listed for some rows: how often the clone was seen (once, few, many), or a class if it is expanded.

clone size: NA; V gene: TRBV5-4; D gene: NA; CDR3 length: 13; J gene: TRBJ1-1; CDR3 DNA: TGTGCCAGCAGCTTGGACAGGGAGACTGAAGCTTTCTTT; CDR3 protein: CASSLDRETEAFF
clone size: few; V gene: TRBV9; D gene: TRBD1; CDR3 length: 14; J gene: TRBJ2-5; CDR3 DNA: TGTGCCAGCAGCCCTAGGGGGCTTGGAGAGACCCAGTACTTC; CDR3 protein: CASSPRGLGETQYF
clone size: NA; V gene: TRBV4-3; D gene: TRBD2; CDR3 length: 16; J gene: TRBJ2-3; CDR3 DNA: TGCGCCAGCAGCCAAGTTCTAGCGGGAGTTTCAGATACGCAGTATTTT; CDR3 protein: CASSQVLAGVSDTQYF
clone size: few; V gene: TRBV28; D gene: NA; CDR3 length: 14; J gene: TRBJ2-7; CDR3 DNA: TGTGCCAGCACTTCGGCGGGGGCAGTGAGAGAGCAGTACTTC; CDR3 protein: CASTSAGAVREQYF
clone size: NA; V gene: TRBV7-9; D gene: TRBD2; CDR3 length: 14; J gene: TRBJ2-7; CDR3 DNA: TGTGCCAGCAGCCCTAGCGGGAGGATGTACGAGCAGTACTTC; CDR3 protein: CASSPSGRMYEQYF
clone size: NA; V gene: TRBV7-6; D gene: NA; CDR3 length: 14; J gene: TRBJ1-4; CDR3 DNA: TGTGCCAGCAGCTTAAATGGGCTCCACGAAAAACTGTTTTTT; CDR3 protein: CASSLNGLHEKLFF
clone size: NA; V gene: TRBV7-3; D gene: NA; CDR3 length: 13; J gene: TRBJ1-1; CDR3 DNA: TGTGCCAGCAGCTCACACATGAACACTGAAGCTTTCTTT; CDR3 protein: CASSSHMNTEAFF
clone size: NA; V gene: TRBV25-1; D gene: TRBD1; CDR3 length: 13; J gene: TRBJ1-5; CDR3 DNA: TGTGCCAGTAGGGACAGGGACAATCAGCCCCAGCATTTT; CDR3 protein: CASRDRDNQPQHF
clone size: NA; V gene: TRBV9; D gene: TRBD1; CDR3 length: 18; J gene: TRBJ1-1; CDR3 DNA: TGTGCCAGCAGCGTAGTGGGGAGGGGCAGGGGGCGAGAAACTGAAGCTTTCTTT; CDR3 protein: CASSVVGRGRGRETEAFF
clone size: few; V gene: TRBV5-1; D gene: NA; CDR3 length: 14; J gene: TRBJ2-7; CDR3 DNA: TGCGCCTCCCACCTCGGGGGTAGCTCCTACGAGCAGTACTTC; CDR3 protein: CASHLGGSSYEQYF
clone size: few; V gene: TRBV28; D gene: TRBD1; CDR3 length: 17; J gene: TRBJ2-6; CDR3 DNA: TGTGCCAGCAGTCCGTTCGCAGGGGGCTCAGGGGCCAACGTCCTGACTTTC; CDR3 protein: CASSPFAGGSGANVLTF
clone size: NA; V gene: TRBV2; D gene: TRBD1; CDR3 length: 15; J gene: TRBJ1-5; CDR3 DNA: TGTGCCAGCAGTGTAGGGACAGCGGATACTATGCCCCAGCATTTT; CDR3 protein: CASSVGTADTMPQHF
clone size: few; V gene: TRBV27; D gene: TRBD1; CDR3 length: 13; J gene: TRBJ1-2; CDR3 DNA: TGTGCCAGCAGGCCAACAGGGGCTCGGGGCTACACCTTC; CDR3 protein: CASRPTGARGYTF
clone size: NA; V gene: TRBV4-3; D gene: TRBD2; CDR3 length: 15; J gene: TRBJ2-1; CDR3 DNA: TGCGCCAGCAGCCCCGAGACTAGCGGATACAATGAGCAGTTCTTC; CDR3 protein: CASSPETSGYNEQFF
clone size: NA; V gene: TRBV23-1; D gene: NA; CDR3 length: 15; J gene: TRBJ2-7; CDR3 DNA: TGCGCCAGCACTACCTCCTGGGACACCTCCTACGAGCAGTACTTC; CDR3 protein: CASTTSWDTSYEQYF
clone size: few; V gene: TRBV28; D gene: NA; CDR3 length: 15; J gene: TRBJ2-7; CDR3 DNA: TGTGCCAGCAGTTTGCTTGGTGGGCAGAACTACGAGCAGTACTTC; CDR3 protein: CASSLLGGQNYEQYF
clone size: few; V gene: TRBV4-3; D gene: TRBD1; CDR3 length: 16; J gene: TRBJ1-4; CDR3 DNA: TGCGCCAGCAGCCCCATAGGACAGGCCATGGTGGAAAAACTGTTTTTT; CDR3 protein: CASSPIGQAMVEKLFF
clone size: NA; V gene: TRBV7-3; D gene: NA; CDR3 length: 13; J gene: TRBJ1-1; CDR3 DNA: TGTGCCAGCAGCTTAAACCGGGACACTGAAGCTTTCTTT; CDR3 protein: CASSLNRDTEAFF
clone size: few; V gene: TRBV10-3; D gene: NA; CDR3 length: 16; J gene: TRBJ2-3; CDR3 DNA: TGTGCCATCAGCCCTTACGGTAGCGCGAGCACAGATACGCAGTATTTT; CDR3 protein: CAISPYGSASTDTQYF
clone size: NA; V gene: TRBV7-9; D gene: NA; CDR3 length: 15; J gene: TRBJ1-1; CDR3 DNA: TGTGCCAGCAGCTTAGTTTCAGGGATGAACACTGAAGCTTTCTTT; CDR3 protein: CASSLVSGMNTEAFF
clone size: few; V gene: TRBV6-4; D gene: NA; CDR3 length: 14; J gene: TRBJ2-3; CDR3 DNA: TGTGCCAGCAGTGAAGAGGCTGGCACAGATACGCAGTATTTT; CDR3 protein: CASSEEAGTDTQYF
clone size: few; V gene: TRBV27; D gene: TRBD2; CDR3 length: 17; J gene: TRBJ2-1; CDR3 DNA: TGTGCCAGCACCCTTAGCGGGGGGGCAGTCGGGTACAATGAGCAGTTCTTC; CDR3 protein: CASTLSGGAVGYNEQFF
clone size: NA; V gene: TRBV7-3; D gene: TRBD2; CDR3 length: 16; J gene: TRBJ2-3; CDR3 DNA: TGTGCCAGCAGCTCCGGGACTAGCGGCGCCGGGGATACGCAGTATTTT; CDR3 protein: CASSSGTSGAGDTQYF
clone size: NA; V gene: TRBV19; D gene: TRBD1; CDR3 length: 16; J gene: TRBJ1-5; CDR3 DNA: TGTGCCAGTAGTGAGGGGACAGTTTATAGCAATCAGCCCCAGCATTTT; CDR3 protein: CASSEGTVYSNQPQHF
clone size: many; V gene: TRBV15; D gene: TRBD2; CDR3 length: 14; J gene: TRBJ2-5; CDR3 DNA: TGTGCCACCAGCAGAGATCGTCTAGCGGGGACCCAGTACTTC; CDR3 protein: CATSRDRLAGTQYF
clone size: NA; V gene: TRBV4-1; D gene: NA; CDR3 length: 15; J gene: TRBJ1-1; CDR3 DNA: TGCGCCAGCAGCCAAACTCTTACGAGAGGTCTTGAAGCTTTCTTT; CDR3 protein: CASSQTLTRGLEAFF
clone size: few; V gene: TRBV30; D gene: NA; CDR3 length: 14; J gene: TRBJ1-2; CDR3 DNA: TGTGCCTGGAGTGTACGGGACACCCGAAATGGCTACACCTTC; CDR3 protein: CAWSVRDTRNGYTF
clone size: few; V gene: TRBV6-5; D gene: NA; CDR3 length: 16; J gene: TRBJ2-4; CDR3 DNA: TGTGCCAGCAGTTACTCGAGTACAGGGGCCAAAAACATTCAGTACTTC; CDR3 protein: CASSYSSTGAKNIQYF
clone size: few; V gene: TRBV7-9; D gene: NA; CDR3 length: 13; J gene: TRBJ2-1; CDR3 DNA: TGTGCCAGCAGTGCTGACAGTTACAATGAGCAGTTCTTC; CDR3 protein: CASSADSYNEQFF
clone size: few; V gene: TRBV19; D gene: NA; CDR3 length: 16; J gene: TRBJ2-3; CDR3 DNA: TGTGCCAGTAGTACGCTCCTAAGTGGTGGCACAGATACGCAGTATTTT; CDR3 protein: CASSTLLSGGTDTQYF
clone size: NA; V gene: TRBV28; D gene: NA; CDR3 length: 13; J gene: TRBJ1-2; CDR3 DNA: TGTGCCAGCAGCTACAGAACCCGCTATGGCTACACCTTC; CDR3 protein: CASSYRTRYGYTF
clone size: few; V gene: TRBV28; D gene: TRBD2; CDR3 length: 17; J gene: TRBJ2-1; CDR3 DNA: TGTGCCAGCCGGGGCAGCACTAGCGGGAGGGTTTACGGTGAGCAGTTCTTC; CDR3 protein: CASRGSTSGRVYGEQFF
clone size: few; V gene: TRBV30; D gene: TRBD1; CDR3 length: 14; J gene: TRBJ1-5; CDR3 DNA: TGTGCCTGGACCGCGGACAGGGGAGGATTGCCCCAGCATTTT; CDR3 protein: CAWTADRGGLPQHF